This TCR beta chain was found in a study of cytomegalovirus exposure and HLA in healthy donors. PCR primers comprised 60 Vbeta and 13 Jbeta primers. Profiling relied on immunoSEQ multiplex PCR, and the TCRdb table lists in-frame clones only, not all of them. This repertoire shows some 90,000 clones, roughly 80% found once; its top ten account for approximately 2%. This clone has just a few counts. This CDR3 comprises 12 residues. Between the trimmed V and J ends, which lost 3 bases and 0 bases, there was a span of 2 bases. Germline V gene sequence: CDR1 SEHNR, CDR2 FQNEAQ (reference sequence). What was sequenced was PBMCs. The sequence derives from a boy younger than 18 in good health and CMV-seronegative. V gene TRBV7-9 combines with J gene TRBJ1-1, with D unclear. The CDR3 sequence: CASSFMNTEAFF. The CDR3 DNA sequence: TGTGCCAGCAGCTTCATGAACACTGAAGCTTTCTTT.